These 23 T cell receptor beta chains were sequenced from one sample in a study of T cells after yellow fever vaccination (dated by TCRdb to the late 2010s). The library was obtained by 5' RACE. Sequencing used an Illumina NovaSeq 6000. Clones were called with MiXCR by TCRdb after fastp trimmed the public reads at Q25, and only in-frame beta chains were retained. Identical CDR3 protein sequences are pooled into one entry, listed with their most common genes and DNA. The sample records more than 300,000 distinct CDR3 sequences, around 4.5% of which are singletons. The top ten constitute roughly a fifth of the sample. The treatment or condition label of this sample denotes: live attenuated yellow fever vaccine strain. The sample in question was PBMCs, obtained 15 days after the yellow fever booster vaccination. These receptor sequences come from a man younger than 30 who received the YFV17D yellow fever vaccine.

This clonotype was seen repeatedly, ten times or more. This chain uses TRBV4-1 with TRBJ1-1; D is ambiguous. V lost 4 bases, J lost 1 base, and 13 bases lay in between. CDR1 is MGHRA and CDR2 is YSYEKL in the germline V gene. The CDR3 is made up of 15 amino acids. The CDR3 region is CASSPYGSSNTEAFF. The DNA of the CDR3 is TGCGCCAGCAGCCCCTATGGGTCTTCGAACACTGAAGCTTTCTTT.

CDR3 bases: TGCAGCGTTGGGTACCGGACTAGCGGGGGTCAAGAGACCCAGTACTTC. Its translation is CSVGYRTSGGQETQYF. This rearrangement joins TRBV29-1 to TRBJ2-5; TRBD2 matches at 13 bases. CDR1 and CDR2 from the germline V gene are SQVTM and ANQGSEA. Trimming cost V 4 bases and J 2 bases; bases outside gene matches: 7. CDR3 size: 16 residues. The full variable domain, its missing parts supplied by reference TRBV29-1 and TRBJ2-5, is SAVISQKPSRDICQRGTSLTIQCQVDSQVTMMFWYRQQPGQSLTLIATANQGSEATYESGFVIDKFPISRPNLTFSTLTVSNMSPEDSSIYLCSVGYRTSGGQETQYFGPGTRLLVL.

This clonotype was counted many times. The rearrangement links TRBV20-1 to TRBJ1-5; 7 nucleotides align to TRBD1. With 4 bases clipped from V and 6 bases from J, the junction kept 6 bases outside the gene matches. Germline CDR1 DFQATT, CDR2 SNEGSKA (reference sequence). The CDR3 runs 13 residues. CDR3 DNA sequence: TGCAGTGCTAACGGACAGGAGAGTCAGCCCCAGCATTTT. This sequence encodes CSANGQESQPQHF.

This clonotype was observed at least ten times. The chain carries TRBV4-3 and TRBJ2-3; 10 positions match TRBD2. This CDR3 has 18 residues. Per the germline V gene, CDR1 is LGHNA and CDR2 is YSLEER. Trimming at V came to 0 bases and at J to 0 bases, leaving 6 bases not matched to a gene. This CDR3 is CASSQDFGLAASTDTQYF. CDR3 nucleotides: TGCGCCAGCAGCCAAGACTTTGGACTAGCGGCTAGCACAGATACGCAGTATTTT.

The chain uses TRBV15 and TRBJ2-3, with 7 bases that match TRBD2. Germline V gene data show CDR1 as LNHNV and CDR2 as YYDKDF (reference sequence). Trimming cost V 5 bases and J 2 bases; bases outside gene matches: 10. This CDR3 has 16 amino acids. The chain's CDR3 is CATSGRSSGVTDTQYF. In DNA, the CDR3 is TGTGCCACCAGCGGACGATCTAGCGGAGTCACAGATACGCAGTATTTT.

This clonotype appeared many times. V usage is TRBV20-1 and J usage is TRBJ2-1; 10 bases fit TRBD2. Per the germline V gene, CDR1 is DFQATT and CDR2 is SNEGSKA (reference sequence). The CDR3 contains 14 residues. V gave up 5 bases and J gave up 5 bases; unmatched junction bases: 6. CDR3 sequence reads: CSAVISGGNNEQFF. CDR3 sequence (DNA): TGCAGTGCTGTAATTAGCGGGGGGAACAATGAGCAGTTCTTC.

This clonotype has just a few counts. The chain links TRBV20-1 to TRBJ1-5; D is undetermined. The CDR3 totals 14 residues. The V and J ends lost 0 bases and 2 bases respectively, with 8 bases between them. Per germline, CDR1 DFQATT and CDR2 SNEGSKA (reference sequence). The CDR3 bases are TGCAGTGCTAGAGAAGCGCTCGGCAATCAGCCCCAGCATTTT. It encodes CSAREALGNQPQHF.

V usage is TRBV25-1 and J usage is TRBJ1-1; 8 bases line up with TRBD1. Germline values: CDR1 MGHDK, CDR2 SYGVNS. The CDR3 length is 15 residues. With 3 bases clipped from V and 3 bases from J, the junction kept 6 bases outside the gene matches. The CDR3 loop reads CASSDLTGGDTEAFF. CDR3 bases: TGTGCCAGCAGTGACCTAACAGGGGGGGACACTGAAGCTTTCTTT.

This clonotype was observed at least ten times. The chain has TRBV20-1 and TRBJ2-5; the D is unclear. There are 13 residues in the CDR3. The germline CDR1 and CDR2 sequences are DFQATT and SNEGSKA (reference sequence). V dropped 6 bases and J dropped 2 bases, with 13 bases sitting between them. The CDR3 DNA reads TGCAGTGCGAATACGGCCGCTCAAGAGACCCAGTACTTC. Protein: CSANTAAQETQYF.

This clonotype was picked up many times. Germline is not matched at one junction end, which may reflect a read error. The rearrangement uses TRBV7-2 and TRBJ2-1; D tentatively fits TRBD1 or TRBD2 (7 bases each). CDR1 is SGHTA, CDR2 FQGNSA, per germline. The CDR3 extends over 16 amino acids. DNA of the CDR3: TGTGCCAGCAGTTTAGGGGGGGGACAGTCCTACAATGAGCAGTTCTTC. It codes for CASSLGGGQSYNEQFF. The whole variable domain, remainder taken from reference TRBV7-2 and TRBJ2-1, is GAGVSQSPSNKVTEKGKDVELRCDPISGHTALYWYRQSLGQGLEFLIYFQGNSAPDKSGLPSDRFSAERTGGSVSTLTIQRTQQEDSAVYLCASSLGGGQSYNEQFFGPGTRLTVL.

Many counts were recorded for this clonotype. The chain employs TRBV5-1 and TRBJ1-4; TRBD1 is a possible D gene (6 bases). Trimming pared 7 bases from V and 8 bases from J, leaving 12 bases between. Germline loops: CDR1 SGHRS, CDR2 YFSETQ. The CDR3 extends over 12 amino acids. DNA for the CDR3: TGCGCCAGCGCCGCCGACAGGGAAAAACTGTTTTTT. Amino acid sequence: CASAADREKLFF.

The V and J genes are TRBV4-3 and TRBJ1-3, with D possibly being TRBD1 (5 bases). V shed 0 bases and J shed 2 bases, with 8 bases lying between them. The CDR3 is 15 residues long. Germline values: CDR1 LGHNA, CDR2 YSLEER. CDR3 coding DNA: TGCGCCAGCAGCCAAGACTGGGGCCCTGGAAACACCATATATTTT. It yields the protein CASSQDWGPGNTIYF.

V is TRBV20-1 and J is TRBJ2-7; 7 nucleotides align to TRBD1. The V and J ends lost 4 bases and 7 bases, in that order; junction bases with no gene match: 13. The CDR3 length is 14 residues. Germline CDR1 and CDR2: DFQATT and SNEGSKA (reference sequence). In DNA form, the CDR3 reads TGCAGTGCTATATCTGCTAGGGGGCAGGGGGAGCAGTACTTC. Protein product: CSAISARGQGEQYF.

This clonotype was found a few times. The CDR3 DNA reads TGTGCCAGCAGGGGAGAGGGGAGTGGGCAGTTCTTC. This codes for CASRGEGSGQFF. This sequence joins TRBV6-1 and TRBJ2-1, with D perhaps matching TRBD1 or TRBD2 (5 bases each). The CDR3 totals 12 residues. Germline CDR1 reads MNHNS; CDR2 reads SASEGT. The ends were cut back, 6 bases at V and 12 bases at J, with 15 bases in the middle.

This clonotype came up many times. The rearrangement links TRBV10-3 to TRBJ2-7; D could derive from TRBD1 or TRBD2 (5 bases each). The length of the CDR3 is 11 residues. V lost 2 bases and J lost 9, with 8 bases in between. Germline V lookup: CDR1 ENHRY, CDR2 SYGVKD. In DNA, the CDR3 is TGTGCCATCAGTGAGGAGGGGCCGCAGTACTTC. This gives the protein CAISEEGPQYF.

This clonotype was counted between two and nine times. The chain has TRBV25-1 and TRBJ1-6; D gene uncertain. CDR1 and CDR2 from the germline V gene are MGHDK and SYGVNS. V gave up 6 bases and J gave up 9 bases, with 6 bases separating them. The CDR3 is 11 residues long. The CDR3 loop is CASRTPSPLHF. CDR3 bases: TGTGCCAGCAGAACACCTTCACCCCTCCACTTT.

This clonotype was detected ten times or more. The chain uses TRBV28 and TRBJ1-3; perhaps TRBD1 as D (5 bases). There are 19 residues in the CDR3. Trimming took off 3 bases at V and 0 bases at J, with 21 bases between the two ends. From germline, CDR1 is MDHEN and CDR2 SYDVKM. CDR3 nucleotides: TGTGCCAGCAGTTTTGTAGGGACGTGGGAAAGAACCTCTGGAAACACCATATATTTT. Amino acid sequence: CASSFVGTWERTSGNTIYF.

There are a few counts of this clonotype. The chain has TRBV6-6 and TRBJ2-7; possible D gene TRBD1, 5 bases. Deletions cut 6 bases from V and 2 bases from J, with 14 bases between. Germline CDR1 reads MNHNY; CDR2 reads SVGAGI (reference sequence). The CDR3 is made up of 14 amino acids. This CDR3 is CASSHAGNPYEQYV. For the CDR3, the DNA is TGTGCCAGCAGCCATGCAGGGAACCCCTACGAGCAGTACGTC.

This clonotype was counted a few times. DNA for the CDR3: TGCGCCAGCAGCCAAGATAGAGGGGCCCAGTACTTC. This encodes CASSQDRGAQYF. This chain links TRBV4-1 with TRBJ2-5; perhaps D is TRBD1 or TRBD2 (5 bases each). The germline gives CDR1 MGHRA, CDR2 YSYEKL. The CDR3 has 12 amino acids. V gave up 0 bases and J gave up 9 bases, with 8 bases separating them.

This clonotype was recorded many times. The rearrangement joins TRBV20-1 to TRBJ2-3; TRBD1 agrees at 8 bases. The CDR3 length is 14 residues. Germline V gene lookup returns CDR1 DFQATT and CDR2 SNEGSKA (reference sequence). Germline trimming cut 3 bases from V and 3 bases from J; bases unmatched to any gene: 5. The CDR3, as DNA: TGCAGTGCTAGGCAGGGGGCGCGAACAGATACGCAGTATTTT. This sequence encodes CSARQGARTDTQYF.

The rearrangement links TRBV7-9 to TRBJ2-1, with 14 bases matching TRBD2. CDR1 SEHNR and CDR2 FQNEAQ come from the germline V gene (reference sequence). Trimming cost V 1 base and J 7 bases; bases outside gene matches: 3. The CDR3 sequence is 16 residues long. The CDR3 DNA follows: TGTGCCAGCAGCTTAGAAAGGACTAGCGGGGGGAATGAGCAGTTCTTC. Translation: CASSLERTSGGNEQFF.

This clonotype was found a few times. CDR3 bases: TGCGCCAGCAGCTTTCAACCCGGGACAGGACCTCAGCCCCAGCATTTT. This gives the protein CASSFQPGTGPQPQHF. V gene TRBV5-1 combines with J gene TRBJ1-5, with 8 bases lining up with TRBD1. The CDR3 sequence is 16 residues long. Germline V gene data show CDR1 as SGHRS and CDR2 as YFSETQ. The V segment lost 2 bases and the J segment 6 bases; nucleotides outside the gene matches: 10. The whole variable domain, filled in from reference TRBV5-1 and TRBJ1-5, reads KAGVTQTPRYLIKTRGQQVTLSCSPISGHRSVSWYQQTPGQGLQFLFEYFSETQRNKGNFPGRFSGRQFSNSRSEMNVSTLELGDSALYLCASSFQPGTGPQPQHFGDGTRLSIL.

This clonotype came up many times. This chain connects TRBV12-3 or TRBV12-4 to TRBJ1-4, with no clear D. The V end lost 1 base, the J end lost 0 bases, and 3 bases lay between the germline ends. The CDR3 contains 14 residues. The CDR3 DNA is TGTGCCAGCAGTTTAGGAACAACTAATGAAAAACTGTTTTTT. Encoded protein: CASSLGTTNEKLFF.